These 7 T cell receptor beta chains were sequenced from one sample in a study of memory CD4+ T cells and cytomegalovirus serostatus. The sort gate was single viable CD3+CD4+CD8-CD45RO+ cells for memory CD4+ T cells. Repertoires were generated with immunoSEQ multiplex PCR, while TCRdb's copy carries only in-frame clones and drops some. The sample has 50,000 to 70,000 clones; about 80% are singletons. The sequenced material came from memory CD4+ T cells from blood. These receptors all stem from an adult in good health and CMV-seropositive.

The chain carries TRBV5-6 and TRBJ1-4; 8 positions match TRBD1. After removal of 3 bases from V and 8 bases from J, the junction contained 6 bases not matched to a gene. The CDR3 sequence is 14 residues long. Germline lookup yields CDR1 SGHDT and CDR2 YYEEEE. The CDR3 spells CASSSTGVEEKLFF. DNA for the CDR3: TGTGCCAGCAGCTCGACAGGGGTGGAGGAAAAACTGTTTTTT.

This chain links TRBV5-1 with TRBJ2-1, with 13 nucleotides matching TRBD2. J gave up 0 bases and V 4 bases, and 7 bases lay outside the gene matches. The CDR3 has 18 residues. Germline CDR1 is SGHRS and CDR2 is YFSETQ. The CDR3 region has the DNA TGCGCCAGCAGCCTAGGGACTAGCGGGAAAAGCTCCTACAATGAGCAGTTCTTC. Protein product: CASSLGTSGKSSYNEQFF.

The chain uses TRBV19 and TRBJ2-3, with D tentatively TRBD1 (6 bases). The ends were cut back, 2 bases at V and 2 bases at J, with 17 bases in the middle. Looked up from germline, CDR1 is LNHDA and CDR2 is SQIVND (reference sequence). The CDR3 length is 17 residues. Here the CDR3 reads CASSIRMAGVNTDTQYF. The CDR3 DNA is TGTGCCAGTAGTATACGGATGGCAGGGGTGAACACAGATACGCAGTATTTT.

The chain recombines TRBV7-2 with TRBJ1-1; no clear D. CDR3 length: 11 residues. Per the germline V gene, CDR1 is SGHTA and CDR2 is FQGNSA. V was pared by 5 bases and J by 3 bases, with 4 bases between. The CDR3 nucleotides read TGTGCCAGCAGCCCTTACACTGAAGCTTTCTTT. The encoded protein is CASSPYTEAFF.

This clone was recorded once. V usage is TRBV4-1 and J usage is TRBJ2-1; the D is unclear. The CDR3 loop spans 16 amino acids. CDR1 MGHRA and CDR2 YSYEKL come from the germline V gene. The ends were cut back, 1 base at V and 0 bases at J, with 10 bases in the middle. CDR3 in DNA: TGCGCCAGCAGCCAAGGAGACGGACGCTCCTACAATGAGCAGTTCTTC. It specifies CASSQGDGRSYNEQFF.

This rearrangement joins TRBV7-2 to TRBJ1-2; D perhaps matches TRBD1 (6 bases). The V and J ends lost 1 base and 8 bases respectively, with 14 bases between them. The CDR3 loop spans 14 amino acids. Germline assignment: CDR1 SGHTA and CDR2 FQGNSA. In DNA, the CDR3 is TGTGCCAGCAGCTTAGTTTTTACAGGGAACGGCTACACCTTC. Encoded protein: CASSLVFTGNGYTF. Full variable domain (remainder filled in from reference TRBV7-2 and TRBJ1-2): GAGVSQSPSNKVTEKGKDVELRCDPISGHTALYWYRQSLGQGLEFLIYFQGNSAPDKSGLPSDRFSAERTGGSVSTLTIQRTQQEDSAVYLCASSLVFTGNGYTFGSGTRLTVV.

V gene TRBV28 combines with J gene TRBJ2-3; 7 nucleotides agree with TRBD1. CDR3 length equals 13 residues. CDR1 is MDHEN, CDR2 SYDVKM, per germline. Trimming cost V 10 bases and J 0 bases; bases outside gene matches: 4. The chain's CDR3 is CANGDRSTDTQYF. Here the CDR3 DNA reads TGTGCCAACGGGGACAGAAGCACAGATACGCAGTATTTT.